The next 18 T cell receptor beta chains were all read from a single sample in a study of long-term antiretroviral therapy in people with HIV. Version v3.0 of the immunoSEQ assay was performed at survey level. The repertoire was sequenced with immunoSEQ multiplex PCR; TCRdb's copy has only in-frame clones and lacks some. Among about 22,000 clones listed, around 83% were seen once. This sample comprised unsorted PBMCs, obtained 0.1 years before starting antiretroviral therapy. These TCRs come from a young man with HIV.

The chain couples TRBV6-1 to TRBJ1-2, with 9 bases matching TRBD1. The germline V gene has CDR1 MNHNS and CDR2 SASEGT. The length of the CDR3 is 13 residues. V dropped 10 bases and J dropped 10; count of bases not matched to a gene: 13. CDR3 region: CATSLGDRVVYTF. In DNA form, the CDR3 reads TGTGCCACCTCTCTGGGGGACAGGGTTGTCTACACCTTC.

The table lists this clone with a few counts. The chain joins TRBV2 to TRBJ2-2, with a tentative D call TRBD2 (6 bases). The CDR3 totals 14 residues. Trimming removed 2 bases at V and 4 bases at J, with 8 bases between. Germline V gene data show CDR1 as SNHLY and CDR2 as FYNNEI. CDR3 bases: TGTGCCAGCAGTGAACAGGGAGGCACCGGGGAGCTGTTTTTT. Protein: CASSEQGGTGELFF.

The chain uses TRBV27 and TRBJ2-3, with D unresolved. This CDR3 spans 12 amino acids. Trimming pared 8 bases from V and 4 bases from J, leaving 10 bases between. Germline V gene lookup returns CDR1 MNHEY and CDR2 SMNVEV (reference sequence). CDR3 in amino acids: CASRSGPDTQYF. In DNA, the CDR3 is TGTGCCAGCCGATCAGGCCCAGATACGCAGTATTTT.

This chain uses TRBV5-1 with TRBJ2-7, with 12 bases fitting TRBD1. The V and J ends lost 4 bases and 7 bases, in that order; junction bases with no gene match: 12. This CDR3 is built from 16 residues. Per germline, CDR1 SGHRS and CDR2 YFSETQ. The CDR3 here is CASSVGAGQGALEQYF. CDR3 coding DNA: TGCGCCAGCAGCGTAGGAGCGGGACAGGGGGCGTTGGAGCAGTACTTC.

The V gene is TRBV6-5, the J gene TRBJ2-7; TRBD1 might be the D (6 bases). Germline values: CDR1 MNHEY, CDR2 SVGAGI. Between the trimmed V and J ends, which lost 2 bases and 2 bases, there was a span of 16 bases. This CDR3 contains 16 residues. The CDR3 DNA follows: TGTGCCAGCAGTTACGGGGCCGCAGGGGTGGCCTACGAGCAGTACTTC. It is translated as CASSYGAAGVAYEQYF.

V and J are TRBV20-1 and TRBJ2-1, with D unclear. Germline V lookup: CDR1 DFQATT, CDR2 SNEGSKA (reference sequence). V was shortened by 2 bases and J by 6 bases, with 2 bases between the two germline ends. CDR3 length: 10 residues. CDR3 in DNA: TGCAGTGCTAGACTCAATGAGCAGTTCTTC. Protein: CSARLNEQFF.

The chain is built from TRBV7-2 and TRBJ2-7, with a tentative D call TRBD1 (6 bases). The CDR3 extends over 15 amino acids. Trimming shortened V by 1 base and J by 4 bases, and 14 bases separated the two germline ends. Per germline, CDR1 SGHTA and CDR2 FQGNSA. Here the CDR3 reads CASSLGRAGEYEQYF. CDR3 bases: TGTGCCAGCAGCTTAGGCAGGGCAGGGGAATACGAGCAGTACTTC. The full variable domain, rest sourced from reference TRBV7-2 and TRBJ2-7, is GAGVSQSPSNKVTEKGKDVELRCDPISGHTALYWYRQSLGQGLEFLIYFQGNSAPDKSGLPSDRFSAERTGGSVSTLTIQRTQQEDSAVYLCASSLGRAGEYEQYFGPGTRLTVT.

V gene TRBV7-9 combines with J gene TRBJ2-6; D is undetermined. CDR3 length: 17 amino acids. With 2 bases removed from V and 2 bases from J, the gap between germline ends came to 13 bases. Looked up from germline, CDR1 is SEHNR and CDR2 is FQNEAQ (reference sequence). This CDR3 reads CASSLLEERAGANVLTF. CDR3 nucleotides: TGTGCCAGCAGCTTACTAGAGGAGCGAGCTGGGGCCAACGTCCTGACTTTC.

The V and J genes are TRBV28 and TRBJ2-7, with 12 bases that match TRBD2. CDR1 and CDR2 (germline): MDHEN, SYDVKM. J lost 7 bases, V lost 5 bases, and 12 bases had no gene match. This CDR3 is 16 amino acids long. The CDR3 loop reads CASSPASLAGGTEQYF. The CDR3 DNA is TGTGCCAGCAGTCCAGCTTCTCTAGCGGGAGGGACTGAGCAGTACTTC.

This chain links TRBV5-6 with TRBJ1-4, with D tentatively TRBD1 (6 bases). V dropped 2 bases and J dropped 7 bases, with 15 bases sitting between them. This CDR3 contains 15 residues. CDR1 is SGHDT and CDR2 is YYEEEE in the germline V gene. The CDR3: CASSFPTGSGEKLFF. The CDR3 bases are TGTGCCAGCAGCTTCCCTACAGGGAGCGGTGAAAAACTGTTTTTT.

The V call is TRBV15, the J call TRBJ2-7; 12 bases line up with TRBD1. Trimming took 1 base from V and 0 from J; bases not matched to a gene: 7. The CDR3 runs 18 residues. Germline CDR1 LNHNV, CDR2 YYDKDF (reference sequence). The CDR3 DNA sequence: TGTGCCACCAGCAGAGGGGGGACAGGGGGCGGCTTCTCCTACGAGCAGTACTTC. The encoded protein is CATSRGGTGGGFSYEQYF.

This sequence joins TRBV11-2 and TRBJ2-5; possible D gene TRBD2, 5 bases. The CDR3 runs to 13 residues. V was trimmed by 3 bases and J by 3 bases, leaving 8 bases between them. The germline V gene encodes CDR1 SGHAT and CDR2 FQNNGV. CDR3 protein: CASSFAGEETQYF. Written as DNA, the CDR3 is TGTGCCAGCAGCTTTGCCGGGGAAGAGACCCAGTACTTC.

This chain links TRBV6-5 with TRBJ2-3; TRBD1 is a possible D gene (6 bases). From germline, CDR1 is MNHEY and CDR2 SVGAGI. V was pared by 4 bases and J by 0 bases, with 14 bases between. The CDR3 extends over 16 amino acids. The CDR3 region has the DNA TGTGCCAGCAGTTTATCGGGACAATCTAGCACAGATACGCAGTATTTT. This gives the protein CASSLSGQSSTDTQYF.

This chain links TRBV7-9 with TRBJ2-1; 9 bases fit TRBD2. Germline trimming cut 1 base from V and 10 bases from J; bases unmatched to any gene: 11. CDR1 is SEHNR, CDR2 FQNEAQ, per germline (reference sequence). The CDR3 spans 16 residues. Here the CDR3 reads CASSLVFAGGPEEQFF. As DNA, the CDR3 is TGTGCCAGCAGCTTAGTCTTCGCGGGAGGGCCCGAGGAGCAGTTCTTC.

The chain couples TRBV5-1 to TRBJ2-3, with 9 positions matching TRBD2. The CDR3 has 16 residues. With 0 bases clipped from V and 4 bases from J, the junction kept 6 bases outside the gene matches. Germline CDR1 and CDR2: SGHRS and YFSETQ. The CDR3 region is CASSLEAGGPSDTQYF. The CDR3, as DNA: TGCGCCAGCAGCTTGGAGGCGGGGGGGCCATCAGATACGCAGTATTTT. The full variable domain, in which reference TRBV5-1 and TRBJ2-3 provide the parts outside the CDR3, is KAGVTQTPRYLIKTRGQQVTLSCSPISGHRSVSWYQQTPGQGLQFLFEYFSETQRNKGNFPGRFSGRQFSNSRSEMNVSTLELGDSALYLCASSLEAGGPSDTQYFGPGTRLTVL.

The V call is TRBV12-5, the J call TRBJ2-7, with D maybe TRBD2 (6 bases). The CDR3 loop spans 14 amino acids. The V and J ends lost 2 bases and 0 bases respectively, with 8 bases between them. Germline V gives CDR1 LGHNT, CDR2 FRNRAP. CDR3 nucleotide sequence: TGTGCTAGTGGTTTGTTGGGACTCTCCTACGAGCAGTACTTC. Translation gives CASGLLGLSYEQYF.

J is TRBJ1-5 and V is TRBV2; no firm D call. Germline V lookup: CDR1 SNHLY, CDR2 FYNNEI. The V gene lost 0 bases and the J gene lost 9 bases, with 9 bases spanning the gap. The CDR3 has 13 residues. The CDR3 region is CASSEAYRRPQHF. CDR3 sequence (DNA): TGTGCCAGCAGTGAAGCCTATCGGAGGCCCCAGCATTTT. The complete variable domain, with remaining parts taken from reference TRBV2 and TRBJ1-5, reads EPEVTQTPSHQVTQMGQEVILRCVPISNHLYFYWYRQILGQKVEFLVSFYNNEISEKSEIFDDQFSVERPDGSNFTLKIRSTKLEDSAMYFCASSEAYRRPQHFGDGTRLSIL.

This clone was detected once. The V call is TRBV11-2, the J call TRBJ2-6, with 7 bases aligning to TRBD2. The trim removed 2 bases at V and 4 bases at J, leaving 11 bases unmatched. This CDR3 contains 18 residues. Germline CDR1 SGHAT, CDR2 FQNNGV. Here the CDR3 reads CASSLLSSGMSGANVLTF. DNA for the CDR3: TGTGCCAGCAGCTTATTGTCCAGCGGGATGTCGGGGGCCAACGTCCTGACTTTC.